This T cell receptor (beta chain) was recorded in a study of cytomegalovirus exposure and HLA in healthy donors. The PCR ran on 60 Vbeta and 13 Jbeta primers. This table comes from immunoSEQ multiplex PCR, and its TCRdb copy is limited to in-frame clones, with some not included. The data show 160,000 or so clones, roughly 82% seen once. Trimming cost V 4 bases and J 3 bases, with 10 bases left between them. CDR1 is MDHEN, CDR2 SYDVKM, per germline. The CDR3 is 13 amino acids. Points from the study as a whole: A later analysis revealed that TCR association rates differed between HLA loci, peaking at DRB1 and bottoming out at HLA-C.

This clone was counted once. Its antigen is unknown. The sequence derives from a man aged 50 or older in good health and CMV-seropositive. Sequenced sample: PBMCs. V and J are TRBV28 and TRBJ2-7, with unresolved D. The CDR3 reads CASSSQEFYEQYF. CDR3 in DNA: TGTGCCAGCAGTTCGCAGGAATTCTACGAGCAGTACTTC.